Listed here are 2 T cell receptor beta chains from one sample, sequenced in a study of blood T cells in healthy people across ages. Primed by a sample-barcoded 5' primer and a J-beta primer mix, a second PCR proceeded for 7 to 11 cycles. TCRdb processed the 5' RACE reads anew with MiXCR; each CDR3 protein has one entry. The data contain about 1,400,000 distinct CDR3 sequences, around 55% of them seen just once; the ten biggest clones take up about 6.7%. The sample consisted of blood. The receptors shown here come from a man between 18 and 35 years old in good health.

The chain has TRBV25-1 and TRBJ2-5; TRBD2 agrees at 7 bases. The CDR3 is made up of 14 amino acids. Trimming removed 5 bases from V and 1 base from J; junction bases left unmatched: 4. CDR1 is MGHDK and CDR2 is SYGVNS in the germline V gene. The DNA for the CDR3 is TGTGCCAGCAGTACTAGCGCGCTCCAAGAGACCCAGTACTTC. It is translated as CASSTSALQETQYF.

This chain connects TRBV6-1 to TRBJ1-6; 9 bases line up with TRBD1. Germline-derived CDR1 and CDR2 are MNHNS and SASEGT. The CDR3 extends over 16 amino acids. Trimming at V came to 7 bases and at J to 8 bases, leaving 12 bases not matched to a gene. The CDR3 sequence: CASTREAGQGDSPLHF. In DNA, the CDR3 is TGTGCCAGCACTAGGGAGGCGGGACAGGGAGATTCACCCCTCCACTTT.